A selection of T cell receptor beta chains follows, all from one sample in a study of spatial heterogeneity in lung cancer. Via MiXCR, TCRdb re-called the 5' RACE reads, giving one row per CDR3 protein. The sample has about 92,000 distinct CDR3 sequences, over 9.5% seen once. Sequencing used PBMCs, obtained at surgery. The receptors derive from a male donor with early-stage non-small cell lung cancer. CDR3s include the opening cysteine and the closing phenylalanine or tryptophan. D genes are given only for firm matches. Rows give clone size only sometimes, using once, few, many, or a class for an expanded clone.

>-|TRBD2|TRBJ2-1|TRBV11-2
TGTGCCAGCAGCTCCGGGACTAGACTGTATGAGCAGTTCTTC
CASSSGTRLYEQFF
>-|-|TRBJ2-7|TRBV4-3
TGCGCCAGCAGCCAAGAGACGCTTAACCCTTACGAGCAGTACTTC
CASSQETLNPYEQYF
>many|-|TRBJ2-1|TRBV19
TGTGCCAGTAGTATACCTCCCAAGGGAAATGAGCAGTTCTTC
CASSIPPKGNEQFF
>many|-|TRBJ1-2|TRBV20-1
TGCAGTGCTAGAGGGACAAACTATGGCTACACCTTC
CSARGTNYGYTF
>-|TRBD1|TRBJ1-5|TRBV7-9
TGTGCCAGCAGCCAGACAGGGCTTAGCAATCAGCCCCAGCATTTT
CASSQTGLSNQPQHF
>many|-|TRBJ1-1|TRBV20-1
TGCAGTGCTATCAGGGACACACAAAGGACGACGAACACTGAAGCTTTCTTT
CSAIRDTQRTTNTEAFF
>-|TRBD1|TRBJ2-1|TRBV14
TGTGCCAGCAGACTTGGACAGGGGGTGATCAATGAGCAGTTCTTC
CASRLGQGVINEQFF
>many|TRBD1|TRBJ2-6|TRBV11-2
TGTGCCAGCAGCCCACGCCACAGGGGGCCCTCTGGGGCCAACGTCCTGACTTTC
CASSPRHRGPSGANVLTF
>many|-|TRBJ2-3|TRBV9
TGTGCCAGCAGCGTAGACGGGGGGCGCACAGATACGCAGTATTTT
CASSVDGGRTDTQYF
>many|-|TRBJ1-2|TRBV20-1
TGCAGTGCTAGGTACCAGTCGGGCTACACCTTC
CSARYQSGYTF
>few|TRBD2|TRBJ2-1|TRBV20-1
TGCAGTGCTAGAGGCCAGGGCGGGAGGGGCAATGAGCAGTTCTTC
CSARGQGGRGNEQFF
>-|TRBD2|TRBJ2-7|TRBV25-1
TGTGCCAGCAGAAAGGGGAGTAGCGGGGGTTACGAGCAGTACTTC
CASRKGSSGGYEQYF
>-|-|TRBJ2-1|TRBV12-3/TRBV12-4
TGTGCCAGCACCCTAGGTGGTAGCCTGGGGCAGTTCTTC
CASTLGGSLGQFF
>-|TRBD1|TRBJ2-3|TRBV4-3
TGCGCCAGCAGCCAATCCAGGGGGCTAGATACGCAGTATTTT
CASSQSRGLDTQYF
>-|-|TRBJ2-2|TRBV7-2
TGTGCCAGCAGCTTATCGTTCGGGGGGAACACCGGGGAGCTGTTTTTT
CASSLSFGGNTGELFF
>many|TRBD1|TRBJ1-6|TRBV20-1
TGCAGTGCTAGAAGACAGGGGCCCAATTCACCCCTCCACTTT
CSARRQGPNSPLHF
>few|-|TRBJ2-1|TRBV7-6
TGTGCCAGCAGCTCCATGGGCTCCTACAATGAGCAGTTCTTC
CASSSMGSYNEQFF
>many|-|TRBJ2-7|TRBV5-1
TGCGCCAGCAGCTCATCGGGGGTTAAGGGCTACGAGCAGTACTTC
CASSSSGVKGYEQYF
>-|-|TRBJ2-5|TRBV5-6
TGTGCCAGCAGCTTTAACGGGAGAGAGACCCAGTACTTC
CASSFNGRETQYF
>few|-|TRBJ2-1|TRBV29-1
TGCAGCGCCCCCAAGTCAGGCACTGGGAATGAGCAGTTCTTC
CSAPKSGTGNEQFF
>-|-|TRBJ1-2|TRBV7-9
TGTGCCAGCAGCTTAGGGGCCAGGGACTATGGCTACACCTTC
CASSLGARDYGYTF
>few|TRBD2|TRBJ2-2|TRBV20-1
TGCAGTGCTAGCATCAGCGGGAGGGCCGGGACCGGGGAGCTGTTTTTT
CSASISGRAGTGELFF
>-|TRBD1|TRBJ2-7|TRBV6-5
TGTGCCAGCAGTTACACAAGACAGGGAAGAGGCGAGCAGTACTTC
CASSYTRQGRGEQYF
>-|-|TRBJ2-5|TRBV20-1
TGCAGTGCTAAAAGGGAGACCCAGTACTTC
CSAKRETQYF
>few|-|TRBJ1-1|TRBV6-6
TGTGCCAGCAGTTATCGCCAGGGATCCGCTGAAGCTTTCTTT
CASSYRQGSAEAFF
>few|TRBD2|TRBJ2-7|TRBV3-1
TGTGCCAGCAGCCAGAGCCCCCTAGCGGGTGGTGGTGAACAGTACTTC
CASSQSPLAGGGEQYF
>-|TRBD2|TRBJ2-7|TRBV6-5
TGTGCCAGCAGTTACTCCGGGACTAACGAGCAGTACTTC
CASSYSGTNEQYF
>-|-|TRBJ2-2|TRBV28
TGTGCCAGCAGGATCATAGCCTCGGGGGCCGGGGAGCTGTTTTTT
CASRIIASGAGELFF
>few|-|TRBJ1-2|TRBV29-1
TGCAGCGTTGATTTCGGACGGACTGATGGCTACACCTTC
CSVDFGRTDGYTF
>many|-|TRBJ1-2|TRBV12-3/TRBV12-4
TGTGCCAGCAGACCCAGCGGAGGGCCCAACACCTTC
CASRPSGGPNTF
>few|TRBD2|TRBJ2-3|TRBV29-1
TGCAGCGTATCAATCAGCGGGACTGTCGATACGCAGTATTTT
CSVSISGTVDTQYF
>-|-|TRBJ1-5|TRBV28
TGTGCCAGCAGTTCCCCGGGGGGGGCCCAGCCCCAGCATTTT
CASSSPGGAQPQHF
>-|TRBD2|TRBJ2-1|TRBV28
TGTGCCAGCAGGACACCGGGACTAGCAAGCAATGAGCAGTTCTTC
CASRTPGLASNEQFF
>-|-|TRBJ1-4|TRBV20-1
TGCAGTGCTCCTAAGTGGGAAAAACTGTTTTTT
CSAPKWEKLFF
>-|-|TRBJ1-5|TRBV7-2
TGTGCCAGCAGCTTAGCTAGTTGGCGTAAGCAGCCCCAGCATTTT
CASSLASWRKQPQHF
>-|-|TRBJ1-2|TRBV11-2
TGTGCCAGCAGCTTAGATACCCCACAGGGTGTCTATGGCTACACCTTC
CASSLDTPQGVYGYTF
>-|-|TRBJ2-7|TRBV20-1
TGCAGTGCTAGTTGGACTGTATACGAGCAGTACTTC
CSASWTVYEQYF
>-|-|TRBJ1-5|TRBV6-2/TRBV6-3
TGTGCCAGCAGTTACTCTGGAGGGACCTATAGCAATCAGCCCCAGCATTTT
CASSYSGGTYSNQPQHF
>few|TRBD2|TRBJ2-6|TRBV7-2
TGTGCCAGCAGCCCCAGCGGGGGCAGGCCCCCCGCTGGGGCCAACGTCCTGACTTTC
CASSPSGGRPPAGANVLTF
>few|TRBD2|TRBJ2-7|TRBV20-1
TGCAGTGCTAGTCCCGAGACTAGCGGATTATACGAGCAGTACTTC
CSASPETSGLYEQYF
>-|-|TRBJ1-1|TRBV6-5
TGTGCCAGCAGTGACCAACGGAACACTGAAGCTTTCTTT
CASSDQRNTEAFF
>few|-|TRBJ2-5|TRBV12-3/TRBV12-4
TGTGCCAGCAGTTTGTTGTTGGTGGGGCAAGAGACCCAGTACTTC
CASSLLLVGQETQYF
>-|-|TRBJ1-5|TRBV20-1
TGCAGTGCTAGAGATAATGGGTATCAGCCCCAGCATTTT
CSARDNGYQPQHF
>many|-|TRBJ2-1|TRBV28
TGTGCCAGCAGTTCCCAGACCGGGCGGCGGAAAAGCTCCTACAATGAGCAGTTCTTC
CASSSQTGRRKSSYNEQFF
>few|TRBD1|TRBJ1-1|TRBV2
TGTGCCAGCAGTCAGGGGGTGGGCACTGAAGCTTTCTTT
CASSQGVGTEAFF
>many|TRBD1|TRBJ2-7|TRBV15
TGTGCCACCAGCGGTTGGAGGTTGACAGGGACCGATCCTACGGGCGAGCAGTACTTC
CATSGWRLTGTDPTGEQYF
>many|-|TRBJ2-3|TRBV5-1
TGCGCCAGCAGCTTGGCTAGCACCGGGAGCACAGATACGCAGTATTTT
CASSLASTGSTDTQYF
>-|-|TRBJ1-1|TRBV7-2
TGTGCCAGCAGCAACGAGATGAACACTGAAGCTTTCTTT
CASSNEMNTEAFF
>-|TRBD2|TRBJ2-1|TRBV29-1
TGCAGCGTTGAAAGGGATAGCGGGAGATTTAAAAATGAGCAGTTCTTC
CSVERDSGRFKNEQFF
>many|-|TRBJ2-7|TRBV28
TGTGCCAGCAGTTTGACTAGATACGAGCAGTACTTC
CASSLTRYEQYF
>-|-|TRBJ1-1|TRBV4-3
TGCGCCAGCAGCCAAGAGTTGGGGCCGGACACTGAAGCTTTCTTT
CASSQELGPDTEAFF
>-|TRBD2|TRBJ2-7|TRBV4-3
TGCGCCAGCAGCCAAGGGGCCCTAGCGGGGGTCGAGCAGTACTTC
CASSQGALAGVEQYF
>few|-|TRBJ2-6|TRBV7-6
TGTGCCAGCAGCCTACGCCCTGGGGCCAACGTCCTGACTTTC
CASSLRPGANVLTF
>-|-|TRBJ2-2|TRBV30
TGTGCCTGGAGTGAGGGGTACACCGGGGAGCTGTTTTTT
CAWSEGYTGELFF
>few|TRBD1|TRBJ2-7|TRBV28
TGTGCCAGCAGTTTACGATACCAGACAGGGACGACATTGCACGAGCAGTACTTC
CASSLRYQTGTTLHEQYF